These 9 T cell receptor beta chains came from one sample sequenced in a study of blood T cell repertoires in COVID-19. The table came from immunoSEQ multiplex PCR; TCRdb's copy has only in-frame clones and leaves some out. The sample has about 210,000 clones, roughly 89% seen once. The source material was PBMCs or T cells enriched from blood (not recorded which). The source is a young man with acute COVID-19.

The sample holds a few counts of this clone. V usage is TRBV4-2 and J usage is TRBJ2-1; maybe TRBD2 (6 bases). Germline V CDR1 and CDR2: LGHNA, YNFKEQ. V lost 1 base and J 15 bases, leaving 22 bases between the germline ends. The CDR3 covers 15 residues. The CDR3 is CASSQAGDSLAWPFF. CDR3 bases: TGTGCCAGCAGCCAAGCGGGGGACTCCCTAGCGTGGCCGTTCTTC.

The chain employs TRBV7-3 and TRBJ1-1, with D perhaps matching TRBD1 (5 bases). Trimming pared 5 bases from V and 4 bases from J, leaving 17 bases between. From germline, CDR1 is SGHTA and CDR2 FQGTGA. CDR3 length: 15 residues. In nucleotides, the CDR3 is TGTGCCAGCAGCCAAGGGGAGGGCAGAGGCACTGAAGCTTTCTTT. Translation: CASSQGEGRGTEAFF. The full variable domain, rest sourced from reference TRBV7-3 and TRBJ1-1, is GAGVSQTPSNKVTEKGKYVELRCDPISGHTALYWYRQSLGQGPEFLIYFQGTGAADDSGLPNDRFFAVRPEGSVSTLKIQRTERGDSAVYLCASSQGEGRGTEAFFGQGTRLTVV.

The chain is built from TRBV5-4 and TRBJ2-1; no firm D call. The CDR3 has 14 residues. Per germline, CDR1 SGHNT and CDR2 YYREEE (reference sequence). V lost 0 bases, J lost 6 bases, and 10 bases lay in between. The CDR3 nucleotides are TGTGCCAGCAGCTTGGGGGCGTTTCTCAATGAGCAGTTCTTC. Its protein product is CASSLGAFLNEQFF.

The chain is built from TRBV5-1 and TRBJ1-5; no reliable D call. The CDR3 is made up of 13 amino acids. Trimming removed 0 bases at V and 5 bases at J, with 6 bases between. Germline V gene lookup returns CDR1 SGHRS and CDR2 YFSETQ. CDR3 sequence (DNA): TGCGCCAGCAGCTTGGCGGAGGATCAGCCCCAGCATTTT. Its protein is CASSLAEDQPQHF.

This clone appeared a single time. V gene TRBV6-2 or TRBV6-3 combines with J gene TRBJ2-7; 10 bases fit TRBD2. Trimming at V came to 0 bases and at J to 4 bases, leaving 9 bases not matched to a gene. The CDR3 is made up of 17 amino acids. The germline V gene encodes CDR1 MNHEY and CDR2 SVGEGT. In nucleotides, the CDR3 is TGTGCCAGCAGTTACTCGCCTCTCGGACTAGCGGTTTACGAGCAGTACTTC. It specifies CASSYSPLGLAVYEQYF.

This rearrangement joins TRBV24-1 to TRBJ2-7, with TRBD1 identical over 7 bases. Germline CDR1 and CDR2: KGHDR and SFDVKD. The CDR3 extends over 15 amino acids. V shed 3 bases and J 0 bases; nucleotides not matched to a gene: 4. CDR3 sequence: CATSDPRDSSYEQYF. The CDR3 nucleotides read TGTGCCACCAGTGATCCCCGGGACAGCTCCTACGAGCAGTACTTC.

V is TRBV4-3 and J is TRBJ1-2, with D possibly TRBD1 on 5 matching bases. Trimming shortened V by 1 base and J by 8 bases, and 17 bases separated the two germline ends. The CDR3 length is 15 residues. Germline values: CDR1 LGHNA, CDR2 YSLEER. CDR3 nucleotides: TGCGCCAGCAGCCAAGGTCCTGGCAGGGCAGGCGGCTACACCTTC. Its protein is CASSQGPGRAGGYTF.

As regards this clone: The identical CDR3 is also encoded by other nucleotide sequences in the sample. This rearrangement joins TRBV5-4 to TRBJ2-7; 14 bases are a match to TRBD2. With V trimmed by 2 bases and J by 5 bases, 3 bases remained unmatched. CDR3 length: 15 amino acids. Germline loops: CDR1 SGHNT, CDR2 YYREEE (reference sequence). The CDR3 nucleotides read TGTGCCAGCAGCTTAGGACTAGCGGGAGGAAACGAGCAGTACTTC. Amino acid sequence: CASSLGLAGGNEQYF.

V gene TRBV28 combines with J gene TRBJ1-1, with TRBD1 identical over 10 bases. Germline CDR1 and CDR2: MDHEN and SYDVKM. The trim removed 3 bases at V and 9 bases at J, leaving 1 base unmatched. The CDR3 loop spans 12 amino acids. CDR3 nucleotides: TGTGCCAGCAGTTTCGACAGGGGGCAAGCTTTCTTT. This sequence encodes CASSFDRGQAFF.